The clone carrying this T cell receptor (beta chain) was counted at least ten times. Its antigen is unknown. Enrollment excluded any patients with other autoimmune diseases, uncontrolled infections, pregnancy or lactation. This sample is drawn from a study of Graves' ophthalmopathy and Graves' hyperthyroidism. Study results and caveats: Sensitivity reached 85% to 90% and specificity approximately 81% for a 13-signature model separating ophthalmopathy from stable hyperthyroidism.

Amplified material comprised TCR beta CDR3 regions derived from RNA transcripts. RT-PCR was first run with HTBI primers, then multiplex PCR in a second round. TCRdb passed the multiplex PCR reads through MiXCR, listing each CDR3 protein once. The sample has about 210,000 distinct CDR3 sequences, under 30% seen once. Unmatched junction bases numbered 7, after V lost 5 bases and J lost 2 bases. This CDR3 comprises 17 residues. The receptor was derived from a man in his fifties with Graves' ophthalmopathy. Sequences were obtained from peripheral blood. V gene TRBV12-3 or TRBV12-4 combines with J gene TRBJ2-2, with TRBD2 identical over 11 bases. The CDR3 DNA reads as TGTGCCAGCAGTCCAGGGGGACTAGCGGTTAACACCGGGGAGCTGTTTTTT. Translating it yields CASSPGGLAVNTGELFF.